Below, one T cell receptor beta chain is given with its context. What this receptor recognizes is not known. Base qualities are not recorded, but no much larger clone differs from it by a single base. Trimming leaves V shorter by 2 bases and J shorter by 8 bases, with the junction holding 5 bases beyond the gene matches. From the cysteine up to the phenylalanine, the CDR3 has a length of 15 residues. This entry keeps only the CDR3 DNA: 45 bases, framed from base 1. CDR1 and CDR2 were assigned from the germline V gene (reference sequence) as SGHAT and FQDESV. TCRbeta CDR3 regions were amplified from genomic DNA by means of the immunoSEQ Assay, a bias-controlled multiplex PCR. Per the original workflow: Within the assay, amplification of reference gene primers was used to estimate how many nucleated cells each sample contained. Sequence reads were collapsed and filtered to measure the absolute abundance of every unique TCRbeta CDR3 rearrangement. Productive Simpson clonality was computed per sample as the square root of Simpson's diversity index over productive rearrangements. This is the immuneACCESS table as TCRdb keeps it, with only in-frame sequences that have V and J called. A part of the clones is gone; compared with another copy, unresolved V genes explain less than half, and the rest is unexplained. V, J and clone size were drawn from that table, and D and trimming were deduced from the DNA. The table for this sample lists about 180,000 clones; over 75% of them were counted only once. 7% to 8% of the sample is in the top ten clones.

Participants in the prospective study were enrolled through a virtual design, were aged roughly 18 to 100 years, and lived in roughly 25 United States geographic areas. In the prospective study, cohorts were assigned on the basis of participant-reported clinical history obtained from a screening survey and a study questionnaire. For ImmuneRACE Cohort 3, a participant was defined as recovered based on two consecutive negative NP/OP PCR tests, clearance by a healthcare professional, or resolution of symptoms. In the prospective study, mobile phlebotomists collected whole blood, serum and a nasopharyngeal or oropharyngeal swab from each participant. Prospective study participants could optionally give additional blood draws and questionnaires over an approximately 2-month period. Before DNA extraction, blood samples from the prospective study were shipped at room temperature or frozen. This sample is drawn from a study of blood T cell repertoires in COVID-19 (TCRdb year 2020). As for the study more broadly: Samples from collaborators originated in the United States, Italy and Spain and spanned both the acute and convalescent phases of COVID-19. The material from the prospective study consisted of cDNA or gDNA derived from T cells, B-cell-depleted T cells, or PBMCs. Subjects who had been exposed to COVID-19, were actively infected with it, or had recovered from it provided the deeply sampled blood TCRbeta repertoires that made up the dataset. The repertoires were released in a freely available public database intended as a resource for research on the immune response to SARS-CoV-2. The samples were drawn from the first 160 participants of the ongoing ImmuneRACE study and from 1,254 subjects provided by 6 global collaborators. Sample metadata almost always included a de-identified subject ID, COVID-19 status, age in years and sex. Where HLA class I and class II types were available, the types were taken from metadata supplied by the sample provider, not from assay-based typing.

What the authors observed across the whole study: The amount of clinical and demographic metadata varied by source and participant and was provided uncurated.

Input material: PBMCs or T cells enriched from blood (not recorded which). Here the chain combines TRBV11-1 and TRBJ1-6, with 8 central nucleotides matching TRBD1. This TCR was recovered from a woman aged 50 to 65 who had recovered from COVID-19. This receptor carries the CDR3 CASSLRQGAYSPLHF. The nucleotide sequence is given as TGTGCCAGCAGCTTACGGCAGGGGGCATATTCACCCCTCCACTTT. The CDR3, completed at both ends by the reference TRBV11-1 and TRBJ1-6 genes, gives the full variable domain EAEVAQSPRYKITEKSQAVAFWCDPISGHATLYWYRQILGQGPELLVQFQDESVVDDSQLPKDRFSAERLKGVDSTLKIQPAELGDSAMYLCASSLRQGAYSPLHFGNGTRLTVT.